This TCR beta chain was sequenced during a study of tumor-infiltrating lymphocytes in primary liver carcinoma. Study in general: The cohort included men and women aged 30 to 69 years. There were roughly 3.5 to 7.13 million productive TCRbeta reads per sample, a yield similar across tissue types.

There are 18 residues in the CDR3. Per germline, CDR1 MGHRA and CDR2 YSYEKL. V shed 4 bases and J shed 0 bases, with 19 bases lying between them. TCR beta cDNA was made from approximately 540 ng total RNA with a constant-region primer. ARM-PCR, slightly modified, supplied the TCR beta libraries through three nested multiplex PCR rounds. The first two PCR rounds used TRBV1-TRBV30 primers with a Cbeta primer, roughly 10 cycles each. Each CDR3 protein is one row after TCRdb ran MiXCR on the multiplex PCR reads. There are 330,000 or so distinct CDR3 sequences in the sample; roughly two thirds occur only once, and 5.5% to 8% lies in the top ten. Germline DNA was extracted too, while blood RNA derived from unsorted whole blood. Those patients suffered from chronic HBV infection and were treatment-naive. Blood samples of around 4 milliliters were drawn preoperatively.

The chain joins TRBV4-1 to TRBJ1-5; D remains ambiguous. The sequence was obtained from a man aged 40-49 years with primary liver carcinoma and hepatitis B virus infection. What was sequenced was peripheral blood. The CDR3 region has the DNA TGCGCCAGCAGCCCCCCCGGTCCGAAAGATTATAGCAATCAGCCCCAGCATTTT. This sequence encodes CASSPPGPKDYSNQPQHF.